This T cell receptor beta chain was recorded in a study of CD8 T cells in ankylosing spondylitis. A note on this clonotype: Its antigen remains unidentified.

Researchers built TCR beta libraries using quantitative 5'-RACE with molecular barcodes. Each CDR3 protein gets one entry after TCRdb re-called the 5' RACE reads with MiXCR. The data show about 800,000 distinct CDR3 sequences, roughly 12% seen once. Study observations and caveats: Enrichment of disease-linked clones was reportedly significant in matched ankylosing spondylitis synovial fluid. Within peripheral blood, clones linked to disease were CD8+ and relatively rare. Reactive arthritis synovial fluid and blood previously showed some of these motif variants. Ankylosing spondylitis blood appeared to carry a characteristic TCR beta motif of roughly eight highly homologous variants.

What was sequenced was blood, either unsorted or a sorted T cell fraction (not recorded which). The TCR was taken from a male donor with ankylosing spondylitis.

The CDR3 region has the DNA TGTGCCAGCAGCTTAGAGGGTGATAGCAATCAGCCCCAGCATTTT. This sequence encodes CASSLEGDSNQPQHF. The V and J genes are TRBV5-8 and TRBJ1-5; D call uncertain. V lost 2 bases, J lost 0 bases, and 9 bases lay in between. Germline values: CDR1 SGHTS, CDR2 YDEGEE. The CDR3 spans 15 residues.